This TCR beta chain was recorded in a study of shared clonotypes between healthy human individuals. In the study overall: The composition of the donors was a couple of women and three men aged 18 to 49. Researchers assigned three CD4 naive, three CD4 memory, two CD8 naive and one CD8 memory plate to each donor.

Germline CDR1 SGDLS, CDR2 YYNGEE. Trimming cost V 0 bases and J 3 bases; bases outside gene matches: 1. CDR3 length: 15 residues. Original handling: Without quality scores, immunoSEQ junctional reads could not be filtered like full-length reads. Assay used: immunoSEQ multiplex PCR; TCRdb lists only in-frame clones, some missing. The D gene and trimming were derived from the DNA, and the V and J assignments and clone size from that table. The table records about 1.1 million clones, approximately 80% of them present only once. The source material was memory CD4+ T cells from PBMCs. The subset: CD45RA-negative fraction. J is TRBJ2-3 and V is TRBV9; 10 nucleotides line up with TRBD2. This clonotype was sampled from a man aged 18 to 29 in good health. Some clones in this sample may be carry-over from other donors' samples. CDR3 loop: CASSVGSGRTDTQYF. CDR3 nucleotides: TGTGCCAGCAGCGTAGGTAGCGGGAGGACAGATACGCAGTATTTT.